The 10 T cell receptor beta chains in this list originate from one sample, sequenced in a study of cytomegalovirus exposure and HLA in healthy donors (dated by TCRdb to the late 2010s). Libraries came from the immunoSEQ multiplex PCR assay. The multiplex PCR relied on a mix of 60 forward primers for TCR Vbeta segments and 13 reverse primers for TCR Jbeta segments. TCRdb's version of the immuneACCESS table is confined to in-frame rearrangements and falls short of the full clone set. An unresolved V gene accounts for under half of the shortfall where checked; the remainder is of unknown origin. This sample holds 110,000 to 150,000 clones; 60% to 85% were observed only once. The ten largest clones capture around 3.7% of the sample. The sequenced material came from PBMCs. These TCRs come from a man aged 18 to 30 in good health and CMV-seronegative.

The gene calls are TRBV28 and TRBJ2-5; 8 bases agree with TRBD2. The tail of the sequence fits TRBJ2-7 better, so the J call may be wrong. Germline V lookup: CDR1 MDHEN, CDR2 SYDVKM. This CDR3 is 15 amino acids long. The CDR3 reads CASSFGGGGTYEQYF. The CDR3 DNA follows: TGTGCCAGCAGTTTCGGGGGGGGCGGAACCTACGAGCAGTACTTC.

This chain joins TRBV2 and TRBJ2-3; 10 bases are shared with TRBD2. V shed 4 bases and J 6 bases; nucleotides not matched to a gene: 4. The CDR3 spans 14 residues. The germline V gene encodes CDR1 SNHLY and CDR2 FYNNEI. The CDR3 region is CASSGLAGFDTQYF. The CDR3 DNA reads TGTGCCAGCAGTGGACTAGCGGGTTTCGATACGCAGTATTTT.

This clone was counted a few times. The chain has TRBV30 and TRBJ1-2, with no clear D. Trimming pared 3 bases from V and 4 bases from J, leaving 12 bases between. CDR1 GTSNPN and CDR2 SVGIG come from the germline V gene (reference sequence). CDR3 length equals 13 residues. This chain's CDR3 is CAWRSERSYGYTF. CDR3 bases: TGTGCCTGGAGGTCAGAAAGGAGCTATGGCTACACCTTC.

The rearrangement links TRBV15 to TRBJ1-3; D is unclear. The ends were cut back, 1 base at V and 2 bases at J, with 9 bases in the middle. The CDR3 is 15 amino acids. Germline assignment: CDR1 LNHNV and CDR2 YYDKDF (reference sequence). The CDR3 DNA reads TGTGCCACCAGCAGAGGGGCTACAACTGGAAACACCATATATTTT. Protein product: CATSRGATTGNTIYF.

This chain uses TRBV5-4 with TRBJ1-2; the match to TRBD1 covers 8 bases. Germline V gene data show CDR1 as SGHNT and CDR2 as YYREEE (reference sequence). The CDR3 totals 15 residues. The ends lost 0 bases at V and 5 bases at J; junction bases unmatched: 6. The CDR3 sequence is CASSLGGQVDYGYTF. CDR3 in DNA: TGTGCCAGCAGCTTGGGGGGACAGGTCGATTATGGCTACACCTTC. The whole variable domain, filled in from reference TRBV5-4 and TRBJ1-2, reads ETGVTQSPTHLIKTRGQQVTLRCSSQSGHNTVSWYQQALGQGPQFIFQYYREEENGRGNFPPRFSGLQFPNYSSELNVNALELDDSALYLCASSLGGQVDYGYTFGSGTRLTVV.

V and J are TRBV19 and TRBJ1-2; 8 nucleotides align to TRBD1. V was clipped by 6 bases and J by 8 bases; unmatched bases: 11. The CDR3 is made up of 14 amino acids. Germline V gives CDR1 LNHDA, CDR2 SQIVND (reference sequence). The CDR3 reads CASRDRDGGGGYTF. Here the CDR3 DNA reads TGTGCCAGTAGGGACAGGGATGGCGGTGGGGGCTACACCTTC.

This clone has only one observation. The J gene is TRBJ1-1, the V gene TRBV28; no definite D call. Germline-derived CDR1 and CDR2 are MDHEN and SYDVKM. Trimming took 6 bases from V and 1 from J, leaving 12 bases between them. This CDR3 spans 14 amino acids. CDR3 DNA sequence: TGTGCCAGCAGGACGTGGGCGAGGAACACTGAAGCTTTCTTT. Translation: CASRTWARNTEAFF.

The chain links TRBV7-3 to TRBJ2-2; tentative D call: TRBD1 (5 bases). The CDR3 has 17 amino acids. The germline gives CDR1 SGHTA, CDR2 FQGTGA. Trimming cost V 2 bases and J 1 base, with 14 bases left between them. The CDR3 DNA reads as TGTGCCAGCAGCTTACAGTCAGGGTCTTTGAACACCGGGGAGCTGTTTTTT. Protein sequence: CASSLQSGSLNTGELFF.

CDR3 region: CASSGTGTANEQYF. CDR3 DNA: TGTGCCAGCAGCGGGACAGGGACGGCGAACGAGCAGTACTTC. The chain carries TRBV5-6 and TRBJ2-7, with 9 nucleotides matching TRBD1. The CDR3 consists of 14 residues. In germline, CDR1 is SGHDT, CDR2 YYEEEE. Trimming cost V 4 bases and J 5 bases; bases outside gene matches: 7.

The chain combines TRBV5-1 with TRBJ2-5; 15 bases are shared with TRBD2. The junction had 7 bases not matched to a gene; V was cut back by 6 bases and J by 1 base. Germline assignment: CDR1 SGHRS and CDR2 YFSETQ. The CDR3 has 17 residues. CDR3 nucleotide sequence: TGCGCCAGCACTCCGGGACTAGCGGGGGGATCCCAAGAGACCCAGTACTTC. Protein product: CASTPGLAGGSQETQYF.